The 20 T cell receptor beta chains below all came from one sample that was sequenced in a study of blood T cell repertoires in COVID-19. The table came from immunoSEQ multiplex PCR; TCRdb's copy has only in-frame clones and leaves some out. This sample has roughly 200,000 clones, with 70% to 90% found just once. What was sequenced was peripheral blood. The receptors originated from a woman under 30 who had recovered from COVID-19.

V gene TRBV2 combines with J gene TRBJ1-6; TRBD1 might be the D (6 bases). Germline CDR1 SNHLY, CDR2 FYNNEI. The CDR3 has 14 amino acids. The V gene lost 6 bases and the J gene lost 3 bases, with 9 bases spanning the gap. The CDR3 loop is CASRQGDYNSPLHF. The CDR3 DNA sequence: TGTGCCAGCAGACAGGGAGACTATAATTCACCCCTCCACTTT.

The CDR3 sequence: CASSTRTDYNEQFF. The CDR3 DNA follows: TGTGCCAGCAGCACTAGGACAGACTACAATGAGCAGTTCTTC. The rearrangement joins TRBV7-9 to TRBJ2-1, with D possibly matching TRBD1 (6 bases). V lost 5 bases to trimming and J lost 3 bases, with 11 bases between them. This CDR3 is 14 amino acids long. CDR1 is SEHNR and CDR2 is FQNEAQ in the germline V gene (reference sequence).

This rearrangement joins TRBV15 to TRBJ2-1, with 9 bases fitting TRBD2. Germline V lookup: CDR1 LNHNV, CDR2 YYDKDF (reference sequence). V lost 1 base, J lost 8 bases, and 9 bases stayed unmatched. CDR3 size: 16 residues. The CDR3 nucleotides read TGTGCCACCAGCAGAGGAGGCGGGAGGGCGGGCGATGAGCAGTTCTTC. Its protein is CATSRGGGRAGDEQFF.

This chain uses TRBV6-5 with TRBJ2-7; 7 bases line up with TRBD2. The V gene end was trimmed by 0 bases and the J gene end by 6 bases; junction bases not matched to a gene: 11. Germline loops: CDR1 MNHEY, CDR2 SVGAGI. This CDR3 is 16 amino acids long. The CDR3 coding sequence is TGTGCCAGCAGTTACTCGATGGGGCGGGAGCTGGGCGAGCAGTACTTC. Amino acid sequence: CASSYSMGRELGEQYF.

This clone was seen only once. This chain connects TRBV7-2 to TRBJ1-2; D is ambiguous. The V and J ends lost 1 base and 5 bases respectively, with 11 bases between them. CDR3 length equals 14 residues. From germline, CDR1 is SGHTA and CDR2 FQGNSA. This chain's CDR3 is CASSLGRQLYGYTF. The CDR3 DNA reads TGTGCCAGCAGCTTAGGCAGACAACTTTATGGCTACACCTTC.

The chain carries TRBV9 and TRBJ2-3; 14 bases are shared with TRBD2. After removal of 4 bases from V and 5 bases from J, the junction contained 3 bases not matched to a gene. The CDR3 loop spans 15 amino acids. Germline CDR1 and CDR2: SGDLS and YYNGEE. CDR3 in amino acids: CASSIGLAGGDTQYF. Written as DNA, the CDR3 is TGTGCCAGCAGCATCGGACTAGCGGGAGGAGATACGCAGTATTTT.

This clone was observed a few times. This chain connects TRBV20-1 to TRBJ2-7, with TRBD2 identical over 11 bases. This CDR3 contains 15 residues. Per germline, CDR1 DFQATT and CDR2 SNEGSKA (reference sequence). Germline trimming cut 3 bases from V and 5 bases from J; bases unmatched to any gene: 9. The CDR3, as DNA: TGCAGTGCTAGTCCCCCGACTAGCGGGAAGGACGAGCAGTACTTC. This sequence encodes CSASPPTSGKDEQYF.

This sequence joins TRBV3-1 (or the pseudogene TRBV3-2) and TRBJ2-2; possibly TRBD1 for D (7 bases). The CDR3 runs 15 residues. Germline V gene lookup returns CDR1 LGHDT and CDR2 YNNKEL (reference sequence). The V end was cut by 1 base, the J end by 7 bases, with 13 bases between. The CDR3 DNA sequence: TGTGCCAGCAGCCAAGGGCCAGGGGGGCACGGGGAGCTGTTTTTT. Translation gives CASSQGPGGHGELFF.

The CDR3 spells CASKKESDGETQYF. The CDR3 nucleotides are TGTGCCAGCAAAAAAGAGAGCGACGGGGAGACCCAGTACTTC. The V call is TRBV5-6, the J call TRBJ2-5; D unclear. Germline V lookup: CDR1 SGHDT, CDR2 YYEEEE. V lost 6 bases, J lost 5 bases, and 17 bases lay in between. The CDR3 is 14 amino acids.

The chain employs TRBV7-3 and TRBJ2-1; 8 nucleotides line up with TRBD2. Unmatched junction bases numbered 7, after V lost 1 base and J lost 5 bases. Germline CDR1 reads SGHTA; CDR2 reads FQGTGA. The CDR3 runs 16 residues. In DNA, the CDR3 is TGTGCCAGCAGCTTAATGCCCGGACTAGCTCACAATGAGCAGTTCTTC. Translating it yields CASSLMPGLAHNEQFF.

V gene TRBV29-1 combines with J gene TRBJ2-1, with a tentative D call TRBD1 (5 bases). Per germline, CDR1 SQVTM and CDR2 ANQGSEA. The CDR3 length is 15 residues. Trimming shortened V by 6 bases and J by 4 bases, and 19 bases separated the two germline ends. The CDR3 is CSVGYLRQTYNEQFF. CDR3 coding DNA: TGCAGCGTGGGCTATTTGAGACAGACTTACAATGAGCAGTTCTTC.

CDR3 loop: CASSPPQGAGGQPQHF. The CDR3 DNA reads as TGTGCCAGCAGTCCCCCCCAGGGGGCTGGGGGTCAGCCCCAGCATTTT. The V gene is TRBV6-6, the J gene TRBJ1-5; TRBD1 aligns across 8 bases. V gave up 5 bases and J gave up 6 bases; unmatched junction bases: 12. The CDR3 consists of 16 residues. Germline CDR1 reads MNHNY; CDR2 reads SVGAGI (reference sequence).

This chain joins TRBV6-5 and TRBJ2-3; D gene ambiguous. Trimming shortened V by 6 bases and J by 2 bases, and 15 bases separated the two germline ends. This CDR3 region has 15 residues. The germline gives CDR1 MNHEY, CDR2 SVGAGI. CDR3 amino acids: CASSLDSNPTDTQYF. CDR3 in DNA: TGTGCCAGCAGCCTAGATTCAAACCCCACAGATACGCAGTATTTT.

The chain uses TRBV9 and TRBJ2-1; 10 bases map to TRBD2. Germline V gene sequence: CDR1 SGDLS, CDR2 YYNGEE. V was pared by 0 bases and J by 2 bases, with 5 bases of the junction left unmatched. The CDR3 totals 17 residues. The DNA of the CDR3 is TGTGCCAGCAGCGTAGGGAGCGGGAGGGGCCCCTACAATGAGCAGTTCTTC. Encoded protein: CASSVGSGRGPYNEQFF.

The V call is TRBV5-1, the J call TRBJ2-3, with 14 bases matching TRBD2. CDR1 is SGHRS, CDR2 YFSETQ, per germline. The CDR3 is 17 residues long. Trimming cost V 1 base and J 5 bases; bases outside gene matches: 6. CDR3 DNA: TGCGCCAGCAGCTTGACGGGACTAGCGGGAGTTGGAGATACGCAGTATTTT. Encoded protein: CASSLTGLAGVGDTQYF.

This clone has only one observation. The CDR3 spells CASTSRPRETQYF. CDR3 nucleotide sequence: TGTGCCAGTACATCGAGGCCCCGGGAGACCCAGTACTTC. This chain uses TRBV19 with TRBJ2-5; D gene ambiguous. The CDR3 has 13 amino acids. Between the trimmed V and J ends, which lost 7 bases and 5 bases, there was a span of 14 bases. From germline, CDR1 is LNHDA and CDR2 SQIVND (reference sequence).

J is TRBJ2-1 and V is TRBV7-7; 9 positions match TRBD1. This CDR3 has 16 amino acids. V shed 5 bases and J 9 bases; nucleotides not matched to a gene: 14. Per germline, CDR1 SSHAT and CDR2 FNYEAQ (reference sequence). The CDR3 loop reads CASSPSPGTGYGEQFF. The CDR3 bases are TGTGCCAGCAGCCCAAGTCCCGGGACAGGGTACGGTGAGCAGTTCTTC.

V is TRBV4-1 and J is TRBJ1-1; 9 bases line up with TRBD1. Unmatched junction bases numbered 8, after V lost 4 bases and J lost 5 bases. There are 15 residues in the CDR3. Germline CDR1 is MGHRA and CDR2 is YSYEKL. This CDR3 is CASSRVGTGLTEAFF. DNA of the CDR3: TGCGCCAGCAGCCGTGTTGGGACAGGGCTTACTGAAGCTTTCTTT.

The genes are TRBV10-1 and TRBJ1-3; perhaps TRBD1 as D (5 bases). The CDR3 length is 19 residues. Germline CDR1 is WNHNN and CDR2 is SYGVQD (reference sequence). The germline V and J ends were trimmed by 3 bases and 2 bases, with 23 bases remaining between them. DNA for the CDR3: TGCGCCAGCAGTGATTTCGAGTTCCGGACATGGGAACCTGGAAACACCATATATTTT. Residues: CASSDFEFRTWEPGNTIYF.

The chain uses TRBV9 and TRBJ2-3, with 7 bases fitting TRBD2. Germline lookup yields CDR1 SGDLS and CDR2 YYNGEE. The CDR3 covers 14 residues. J lost 6 bases, V lost 4 bases, and 8 bases had no gene match. CDR3 loop: CASSTRTSLDTQYF. CDR3 nucleotide sequence: TGTGCCAGCAGCACCCGGACTAGTTTGGATACGCAGTATTTT.